The source of this T cell receptor beta chain is a study of CD8 T cells in ankylosing spondylitis. TCRdb re-called the 5' RACE reads through MiXCR, storing one row per CDR3 protein. The sample yields approximately 210,000 distinct CDR3 sequences, 9.5% to 15% seen once. V lost 0 bases and J 6 bases, leaving 11 bases between the germline ends. The CDR3 is made up of 13 amino acids. Germline V gives CDR1 GTSNPN, CDR2 SVGIG (reference sequence). This clonotype occurred a few times. The sequence derives from a male donor with ankylosing spondylitis or in good health (not recorded which). The genes are TRBV30 and TRBJ1-1; D is ambiguous. The sequenced sample was blood, either unsorted or a sorted T cell fraction (not recorded which). CDR3 sequence (DNA): TGTGCCTGGAGTGTCGACGGGGTGGCTGAAGCTTTCTTT. Translation gives CAWSVDGVAEAFF.